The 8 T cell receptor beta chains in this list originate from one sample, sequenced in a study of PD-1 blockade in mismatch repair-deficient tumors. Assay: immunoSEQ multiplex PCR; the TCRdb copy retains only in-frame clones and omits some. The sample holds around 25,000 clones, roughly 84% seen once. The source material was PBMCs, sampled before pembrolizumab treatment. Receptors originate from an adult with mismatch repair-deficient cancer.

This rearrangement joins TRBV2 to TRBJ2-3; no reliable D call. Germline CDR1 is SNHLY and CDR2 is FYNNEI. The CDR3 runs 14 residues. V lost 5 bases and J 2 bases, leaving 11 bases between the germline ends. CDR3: CASSHDMNTDTQYF. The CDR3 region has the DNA TGTGCCAGCAGTCATGACATGAACACAGATACGCAGTATTTT.

The CDR3 loop reads CASSLALGQSYEQYF. CDR3 sequence (DNA): TGTGCCAGCAGCTTGGCCTTAGGACAGAGCTACGAGCAGTACTTC. The rearrangement links TRBV5-4 to TRBJ2-7, with D possibly TRBD1 on 6 matching bases. Germline V gives CDR1 SGHNT, CDR2 YYREEE (reference sequence). This CDR3 spans 15 amino acids. V was pared by 0 bases and J by 3 bases, with 13 bases between.

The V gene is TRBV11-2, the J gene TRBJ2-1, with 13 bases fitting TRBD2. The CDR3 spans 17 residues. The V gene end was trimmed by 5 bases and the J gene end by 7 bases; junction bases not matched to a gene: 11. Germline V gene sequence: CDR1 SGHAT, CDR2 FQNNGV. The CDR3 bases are TGTGCCAGCAGCCGGGGACTAGCGGGACTCCTGGGGAATGAGCAGTTCTTC. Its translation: CASSRGLAGLLGNEQFF.

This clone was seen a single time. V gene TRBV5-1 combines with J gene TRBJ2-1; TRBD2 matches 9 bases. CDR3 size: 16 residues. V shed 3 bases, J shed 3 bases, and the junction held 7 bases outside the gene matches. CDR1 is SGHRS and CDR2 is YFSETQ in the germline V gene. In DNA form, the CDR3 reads TGCGCCAGCAGCTCCCGACTAGCGGACGTCTACAATGAGCAGTTCTTC. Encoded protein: CASSSRLADVYNEQFF. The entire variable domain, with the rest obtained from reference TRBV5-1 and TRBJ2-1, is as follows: KAGVTQTPRYLIKTRGQQVTLSCSPISGHRSVSWYQQTPGQGLQFLFEYFSETQRNKGNFPGRFSGRQFSNSRSEMNVSTLELGDSALYLCASSSRLADVYNEQFFGPGTRLTVL.

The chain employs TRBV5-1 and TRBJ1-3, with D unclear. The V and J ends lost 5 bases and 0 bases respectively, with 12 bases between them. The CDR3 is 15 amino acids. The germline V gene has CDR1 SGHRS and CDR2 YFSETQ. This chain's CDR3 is CASRPDGSSGNTIYF. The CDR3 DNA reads TGCGCCAGCAGACCCGACGGGAGCTCTGGAAACACCATATATTTT.

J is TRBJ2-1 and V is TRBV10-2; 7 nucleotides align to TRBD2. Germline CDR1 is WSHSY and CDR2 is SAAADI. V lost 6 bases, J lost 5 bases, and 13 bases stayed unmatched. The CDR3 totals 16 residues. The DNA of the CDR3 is TGCGCCAGCAGCAGAGTGGCGGGAGCATCAAACAATGAGCAGTTCTTC. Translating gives CASSRVAGASNNEQFF.

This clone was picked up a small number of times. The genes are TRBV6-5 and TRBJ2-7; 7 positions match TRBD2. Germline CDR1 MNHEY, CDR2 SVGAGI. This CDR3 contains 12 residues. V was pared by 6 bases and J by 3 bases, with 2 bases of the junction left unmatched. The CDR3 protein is CASRGRGYEQYF. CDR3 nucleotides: TGTGCCAGCAGGGGGAGGGGCTACGAGCAGTACTTC.

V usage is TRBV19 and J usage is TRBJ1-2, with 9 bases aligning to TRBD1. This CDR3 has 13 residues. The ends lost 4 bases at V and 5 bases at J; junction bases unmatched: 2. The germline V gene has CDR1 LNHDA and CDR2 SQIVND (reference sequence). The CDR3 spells CASSTGTGYGYTF. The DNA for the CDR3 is TGTGCCAGTAGTACAGGGACAGGGTATGGCTACACCTTC.